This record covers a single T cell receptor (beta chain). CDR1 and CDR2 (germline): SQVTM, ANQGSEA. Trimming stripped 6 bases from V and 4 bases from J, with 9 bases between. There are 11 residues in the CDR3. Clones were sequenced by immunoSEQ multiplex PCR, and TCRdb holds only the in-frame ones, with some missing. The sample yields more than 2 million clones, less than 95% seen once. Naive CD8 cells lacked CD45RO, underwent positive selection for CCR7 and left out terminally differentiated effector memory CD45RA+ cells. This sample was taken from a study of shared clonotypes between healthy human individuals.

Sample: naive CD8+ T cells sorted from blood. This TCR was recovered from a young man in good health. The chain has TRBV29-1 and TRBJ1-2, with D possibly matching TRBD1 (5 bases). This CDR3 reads CSVGTLYGYTF. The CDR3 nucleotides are TGCAGCGTGGGGACTCTCTATGGCTACACCTTC.